Below, 8 T cell receptor beta chains from the same sample are listed, as sequenced in a study of radiotherapy plus CTLA-4 blockade in lung cancer. Produced via immunoSEQ multiplex PCR; TCRdb's table is partial and in-frame only. The repertoire includes around 100,000 clones, roughly 86% of them detected once, and roughly 3.5% sits in the top ten. The sequencing here drew on peripheral blood, taken from a patient treated with radiotherapy plus ipilimumab. These TCRs come from a human donor with non-small cell lung cancer that progressed on radiotherapy plus ipilimumab. Some clones in this sample may be carry-over from other donors' samples.

The genes are TRBV30 and TRBJ2-5; TRBD2 matches 13 bases. After removal of 4 bases from V and 2 bases from J, the junction contained 4 bases not matched to a gene. The CDR3 loop spans 15 amino acids. Germline V gene data show CDR1 as GTSNPN and CDR2 as SVGIG (reference sequence). The CDR3 sequence is CAWTKGLAGQETQYF. CDR3 coding DNA: TGTGCCTGGACCAAGGGACTAGCGGGGCAAGAGACCCAGTACTTC.

V is TRBV5-4 and J is TRBJ2-3; tentatively, D is TRBD2 (6 bases). V was cut by 4 bases and J by 2 bases, with 17 bases left in between. Per the germline V gene, CDR1 is SGHNT and CDR2 is YYREEE (reference sequence). The CDR3 spans 16 residues. The CDR3 DNA sequence: TGTGCCAGCAGCCCTGGGGGGTTGACGTTCACAGATACGCAGTATTTT. As protein: CASSPGGLTFTDTQYF.

J is TRBJ2-5 and V is TRBV2, with no clear D. The CDR3 runs 11 residues. V was cut by 4 bases and J by 5 bases, with 5 bases left in between. In germline, CDR1 is SNHLY, CDR2 FYNNEI. The CDR3 sequence: CASSAYETQYF. DNA of the CDR3: TGTGCCAGCAGTGCCTATGAGACCCAGTACTTC.

The rearrangement joins TRBV5-1 to TRBJ1-2, with a tentative D call TRBD1 (5 bases). Trimming shortened V by 2 bases and J by 7 bases, and 15 bases separated the two germline ends. The CDR3 has 14 amino acids. In germline, CDR1 is SGHRS, CDR2 YFSETQ. CDR3 in amino acids: CASSLGTPLLGYTF. The CDR3 region has the DNA TGCGCCAGCAGCTTAGGGACCCCCCTCCTTGGCTACACCTTC. The whole variable domain, filled in from reference TRBV5-1 and TRBJ1-2, reads KAGVTQTPRYLIKTRGQQVTLSCSPISGHRSVSWYQQTPGQGLQFLFEYFSETQRNKGNFPGRFSGRQFSNSRSEMNVSTLELGDSALYLCASSLGTPLLGYTFGSGTRLTVV.

As concerns this clone: The junction differs from germline at one of its ends, possibly a read error. The same CDR3 arises from other DNA sequences in this sample as well. This chain joins TRBV7-2 and TRBJ2-6; perhaps TRBD2 as D (5 bases). Germline CDR1 is SGHTA and CDR2 is FQGNSA. The CDR3 consists of 16 residues. The DNA for the CDR3 is TGCGCCAGCAGCCAAGAAGCGGCCTCTGGGGCCAACGTCCTGACTTTC. It specifies CASSQEAASGANVLTF.

The chain carries TRBV6-1 and TRBJ1-3, with D uncertain. V lost 2 bases and J lost 4, with 15 bases in between. This CDR3 is 16 amino acids long. Germline CDR1 MNHNS, CDR2 SASEGT. The CDR3 loop is CASSETPQARGNTIYF. CDR3 sequence (DNA): TGTGCCAGCAGTGAAACCCCTCAAGCCAGAGGAAACACCATATATTTT.

The V and J genes are TRBV2 and TRBJ1-4; 8 bases are shared with TRBD1. The CDR3 contains 15 residues. Per the germline V gene, CDR1 is SNHLY and CDR2 is FYNNEI. The V segment lost 7 bases and the J segment 2 bases; nucleotides outside the gene matches: 6. The CDR3 region is CASTGQGLTNEKLFF. Here the CDR3 DNA reads TGTGCCAGCACCGGACAGGGTCTGACTAATGAAAAACTGTTTTTT.

The chain carries TRBV7-2 and TRBJ1-1; D is ambiguous. The CDR3 extends over 13 amino acids. Germline values: CDR1 SGHTA, CDR2 FQGNSA. V was clipped by 5 bases and J by 0 bases, with 7 bases between them. Here the CDR3 DNA reads TGTGCCAGCAGCCGGAGGATGAACACTGAAGCTTTCTTT. The encoded protein is CASSRRMNTEAFF.